A selection of T cell receptor beta chains follows, all from one sample in a study of lymphopenia after photon versus proton radiotherapy. Profiled with immunoSEQ multiplex PCR; TCRdb holds only in-frame clones, not every one. The table shows some 55,000 clones, with around 82% occurring only once. The sequenced sample was peripheral blood, obtained from a patient treated with photon-based radiotherapy. These receptor sequences come from a man aged 45 to 65 with gastric cancer. Both conserved end residues are part of each CDR3. The D gene is left open where the match is weak. Rows give clone size only sometimes, using once, few, many, or a class for an expanded clone.

j_call clone_size d_call v_call cdr3_aa cdr3_nt
TRBJ1-1 many . TRBV14 CASSTHVAGEAFF TGTGCCAGCAGCACTCATGTCGCAGGTGAAGCTTTCTTT
TRBJ2-4 . . TRBV14 CASSRGGLAKNIQYF TGTGCCAGCAGCCGAGGGGGGTTGGCCAAAAACATTCAGTACTTC
TRBJ2-3 . TRBD1 TRBV6-4 CASSSGTGTTDTQYF TGTGCCAGCAGTTCCGGGACAGGTACCACAGATACGCAGTATTTT
TRBJ1-4 . . TRBV2 CASTLGATNEKLFF TGTGCCAGCACCCTGGGGGCAACTAATGAAAAACTGTTTTTT
TRBJ2-2 . TRBD2 TRBV7-9 CASGLAKNTGELFF TGTGCCAGCGGACTAGCGAAGAACACCGGGGAGCTGTTTTTT
TRBJ2-3 . TRBD1 TRBV29-1 CSVGRGQGEDTQYF TGCAGCGTTGGTCGCGGACAGGGAGAAGATACGCAGTATTTT
TRBJ1-6 . . TRBV7-9 CASSRGDNSPLHF TGTGCCAGCAGCCGGGGGGATAATTCACCCCTCCACTTT
TRBJ2-7 . . TRBV28 CASTVGGAGLTWYEQYF TGTGCCAGCACCGTAGGCGGGGCAGGCCTTACCTGGTACGAGCAGTACTTC
TRBJ1-1 . . TRBV29-1 CSVAEVLGRKNTEAFF TGCAGCGTTGCTGAGGTCCTGGGCAGAAAGAACACTGAAGCTTTCTTT
TRBJ2-7 once TRBD2 TRBV10-3 CAISGTSGGSYEQYF TGTGCCATCAGTGGCACTAGCGGGGGGTCCTACGAGCAGTACTTC
TRBJ2-7 . TRBD1 TRBV9 CASSVDPPGQGGDEQYF TGTGCCAGCAGCGTAGACCCCCCGGGACAGGGTGGGGACGAGCAGTACTTC
TRBJ2-3 . TRBD2 TRBV19 CASSGTSGRPSTDTQYF TGTGCCAGTAGCGGGACTAGCGGGAGACCTAGCACAGATACGCAGTATTTT
TRBJ2-1 . TRBD1 TRBV29-1 CSVEEGDSQFF TGCAGCGTTGAAGAGGGGGACAGTCAGTTCTTC
TRBJ2-7 . . TRBV6-1 CASSERGLSEEQYF TGTGCCAGCAGTGAAAGGGGACTCTCGGAGGAGCAGTACTTC
TRBJ1-1 . . TRBV25-1 CASRAGSGSGTEAFF TGTGCCAGCAGGGCGGGATCAGGGTCCGGCACTGAAGCTTTCTTT
TRBJ1-1 . TRBD1 TRBV11-2 CASSLISAGTGEAFF TGTGCCAGCAGCTTAATCTCCGCCGGGACAGGGGAAGCTTTCTTT
TRBJ1-2 . . TRBV27 CASRDGVNYGYTF TGTGCCAGCAGAGATGGGGTTAACTATGGCTACACCTTC
TRBJ2-3 . TRBD2 TRBV6-4 CASKFSGGSTDTQYF TGTGCCAGCAAGTTTTCGGGAGGGAGCACAGATACGCAGTATTTT
TRBJ1-1 . . TRBV30 CAWSVLRAGTEAFF TGTGCCTGGAGTGTACTCAGGGCTGGCACTGAAGCTTTCTTT
TRBJ1-2 . TRBD1 TRBV25-1 CASSELGTGEYGYTF TGTGCCAGCAGTGAGCTCGGGACAGGGGAGTATGGCTACACCTTC
TRBJ2-5 . . TRBV18 CASSPQRERETQYF TGTGCCAGCTCACCCCAGAGGGAGCGGGAGACCCAGTACTTC
TRBJ2-1 . . TRBV5-1 CASSLGGGSYNEQFF TGCGCCAGCAGCTTAGGGGGAGGGTCCTACAATGAGCAGTTCTTC
TRBJ2-1 . TRBD1 TRBV29-1 CSVEGQGRNEQFF TGCAGCGTTGAAGGACAGGGGAGGAATGAGCAGTTCTTC
TRBJ2-1 . . TRBV27 CARPYTGHRAYNEQFF TGTGCCAGACCATATACGGGTCACAGGGCTTACAATGAGCAGTTCTTC